This T cell receptor (beta chain) was sequenced for a study of cytomegalovirus exposure and HLA in healthy donors. A note on this clone: The antigen is not known.

Amplification used 60 Vbeta primers and 13 Jbeta primers. Libraries were prepared by immunoSEQ multiplex PCR; TCRdb keeps only in-frame clonotypes and omits some of them. The sample includes under 250,000 clones, about 85% of them seen just once. Study outcomes and limitations: An apparent linkage of common viral pathogens to several of the most significant clusters emerged in a later analysis. In presence/absence analyses, roughly uniform sequencing depth across donors was assumed.

V was pared by 7 bases and J by 1 base, with 15 bases between. The germline gives CDR1 SQVTM, CDR2 ANQGSEA. This CDR3 is built from 14 residues. The receptor comes from a girl between 2 and 10 years old in good health and CMV-seronegative. The sequencing input was PBMCs. The genes are TRBV29-1 and TRBJ2-3; TRBD2 might be the D (5 bases). CDR3 coding DNA: TGCAGCGGTGCAGATAGCGTCGGCACAGATACGCAGTATTTT. Translation: CSGADSVGTDTQYF.